This T cell receptor (beta chain) originates from a study of siplizumab effects on memory and regulatory T cells. Repertoires were generated with immunoSEQ multiplex PCR, while TCRdb's copy carries only in-frame clones and drops some. The sample lists approximately 100,000 clones; about 93% were seen once. Per germline, CDR1 SEHNR and CDR2 FQNEAQ (reference sequence). This CDR3 contains 15 residues. V shed 11 bases and J shed 0 bases, with 19 bases lying between them. The chain is built from TRBV7-9 and TRBJ2-5; the D gene is possibly TRBD1 (7 bases). The sequencing input was Tregs sorted from blood. The sequence came from a human donor in good health. The CDR3: CAYVTGTQYQETQYF. CDR3 sequence (DNA): TGTGCCTACGTGACAGGGACTCAGTACCAAGAGACCCAGTACTTC.